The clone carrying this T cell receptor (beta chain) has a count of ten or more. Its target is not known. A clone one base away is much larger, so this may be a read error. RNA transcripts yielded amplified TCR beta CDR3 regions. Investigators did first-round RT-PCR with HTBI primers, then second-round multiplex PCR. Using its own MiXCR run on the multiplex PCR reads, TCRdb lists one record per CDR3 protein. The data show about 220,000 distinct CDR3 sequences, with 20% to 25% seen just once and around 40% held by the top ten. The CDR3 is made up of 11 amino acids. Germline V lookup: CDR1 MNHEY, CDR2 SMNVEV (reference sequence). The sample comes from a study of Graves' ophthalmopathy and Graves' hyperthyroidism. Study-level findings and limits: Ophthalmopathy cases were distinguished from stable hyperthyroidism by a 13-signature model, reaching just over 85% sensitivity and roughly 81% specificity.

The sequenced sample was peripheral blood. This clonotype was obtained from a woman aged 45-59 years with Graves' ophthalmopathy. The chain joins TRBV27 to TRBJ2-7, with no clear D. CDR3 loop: CAGSFGYEQYF. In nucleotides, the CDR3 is TGTGCCGGCAGTTTTGGCTACGAGCAGTACTTC.